This T cell receptor beta chain derives from a study of T cell repertoires in cytomegalovirus infection. Findings and limits, study-wide: HLA-C-restricted TCR beta clonotypes specific for CMV led the ex vivo response.

The V end lost 3 bases, the J end lost 3 bases, and 18 bases lay between the germline ends. The CDR3 is 18 residues long. From germline, CDR1 is MDHEN and CDR2 SYDVKM. TCRdb re-derived calls from the reads in MiXCR, one entry per CDR3 protein. The repertoire consists of approximately 1,000,000 distinct CDR3 sequences, with under 40% occurring once and the leading ten covering 10% to 15%. Only a few counts were recorded for this clonotype. Its antigen remains unidentified. The sequence was collected from a human donor in good health (CMV status not recorded). Some clones in this sample may be carry-over from other donors' samples. The sample was cultured CD8+ T cells from PBMCs, taken from culture after CMV antigen stimulation. V and J are TRBV28 and TRBJ1-6; D is perhaps TRBD1 (5 bases). The CDR3 protein is CASSLSGWGRDYNSPLHF. CDR3 sequence (DNA): TGTGCCAGCAGTTTGTCAGGGTGGGGCAGGGACTATAATTCACCCCTCCACTTT.